This entry describes one T cell receptor (beta chain). The sample comes from a study of T cell changes during pregnancy in multiple sclerosis. Only in-frame clones appear in the TCRdb table, and some are missing; sequencing was by immunoSEQ multiplex PCR. The sample holds about 120,000 clones; about 90% are singletons and the top ten take about 1.5%. The clonotype originates from a female donor with multiple sclerosis, enrolled in a pregnancy study. The sequences come from peripheral blood, collected in the third trimester of pregnancy.

Here the CDR3 reads CASSSTGTGITGELFF. The CDR3 coding sequence is TGTGCCAGTAGTTCGACCGGGACAGGGATCACCGGGGAGCTGTTTTTT. J is TRBJ2-2 and V is TRBV19; 9 nucleotides agree with TRBD1. Trimming cost V 5 bases and J 4 bases; bases outside gene matches: 8. Germline V gene sequence: CDR1 LNHDA, CDR2 SQIVND (reference sequence). The length of the CDR3 is 16 residues.